The source of this T cell receptor (beta chain) is a study of control samples from healthy donors and cancer patients. Germline V CDR1 and CDR2: SGHRS, YFSETQ. After removal of 4 bases from V and 3 bases from J, the junction contained 9 bases not matched to a gene. This CDR3 has 15 residues. Sequencing was performed with immunoSEQ multiplex PCR; in TCRdb, only in-frame clones are kept and a portion is missing. The table includes approximately 52,000 clones, around 87% detected once. This chain joins TRBV5-1 and TRBJ1-1; 7 bases are shared with TRBD1. The clonotype comes from a man between 60 and 70 years old with head and neck cancer. Specimen: PBMCs. The CDR3 sequence is CASSKTTGRDTEAFF. CDR3 bases: TGCGCCAGCAGCAAAACGACAGGGAGGGACACTGAAGCTTTCTTT.